Below, one TCR beta chain is given with its context. Its matching antigen is unknown. The data belong to a study of T-cell memory formation after mild COVID-19. The wider study: TCR clusters were mostly confined to one donor each.

5'RACE primed from the constant segment yielded TCR alpha and TCR beta cDNA libraries bearing sample barcodes and UMIs. Each CDR3 protein gets one entry after TCRdb re-called the 5' RACE reads with MiXCR. The table includes about 560,000 distinct CDR3 sequences, around 15% detected once. Germline-derived CDR1 and CDR2 are SGDLS and YYNGEE. CDR3 length equals 16 residues. The junction had 7 bases not matched to a gene; V was cut back by 3 bases and J by 0 bases. Points from the study as a whole: Researchers found some responding clones in pre-infection memory, a sign that cross-reactive memory joined.

This TCR was sampled from an adult woman who had mild COVID-19 (a few samples of this study predate the infection). Cell type and time point are not known. The chain uses TRBV9 and TRBJ2-3, with TRBD1 matching over 7 bases. The sequenced sample consisted of PBMCs or a T cell subset sorted from them (not recorded which). The CDR3 DNA is TGTGCCAGCAGCGCGAAGGACAGGCTTAGCACAGATACGCAGTATTTT. Protein product: CASSAKDRLSTDTQYF.